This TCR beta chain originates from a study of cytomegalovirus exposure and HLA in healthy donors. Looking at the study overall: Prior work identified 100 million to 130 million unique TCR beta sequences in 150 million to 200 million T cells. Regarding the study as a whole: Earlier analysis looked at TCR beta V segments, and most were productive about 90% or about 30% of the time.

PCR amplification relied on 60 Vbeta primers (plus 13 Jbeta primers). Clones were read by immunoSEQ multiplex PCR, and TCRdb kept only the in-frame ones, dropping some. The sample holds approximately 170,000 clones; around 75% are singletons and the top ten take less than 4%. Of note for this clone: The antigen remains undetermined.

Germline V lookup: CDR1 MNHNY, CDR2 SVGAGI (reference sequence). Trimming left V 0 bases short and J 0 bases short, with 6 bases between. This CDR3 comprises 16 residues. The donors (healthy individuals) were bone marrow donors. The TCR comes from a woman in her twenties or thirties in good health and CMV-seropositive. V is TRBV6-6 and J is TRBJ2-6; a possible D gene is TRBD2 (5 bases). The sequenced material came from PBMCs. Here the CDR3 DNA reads TGTGCCAGCAGTTACTCGACTACCTCTGGGGCCAACGTCCTGACTTTC. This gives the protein CASSYSTTSGANVLTF.